The sequence of this T cell receptor (beta chain) was determined in a study of early T cells in non-severe SARS-CoV-2 infection. There are many counts of this clonotype. Unique molecular identifiers were affixed to single, distinct cDNA molecules. One entry per CDR3 protein, called by TCRdb with MiXCR from the 5' RACE reads. The table has roughly 28,000 distinct CDR3 sequences, 4.5% to 6% seen once; the top ten hold 0.92%. Losses at the gene ends were 6 bases for V and 8 bases for J; bases not matched to a gene: 12. CDR3 length: 13 amino acids. In germline, CDR1 is SQVTM, CDR2 ANQGSEA. The receptor was isolated from an adult who was a healthcare worker with PCR-confirmed SARS-CoV-2 infection or an uninfected control (not recorded which). The specimen sequenced was whole blood. The gene calls are TRBV29-1 and TRBJ1-1; 7 nucleotides align to TRBD1. The CDR3 DNA sequence: TGCAGCGTCGATGATTACATGGGACAGGAAGCTTTCTTT. This encodes CSVDDYMGQEAFF.